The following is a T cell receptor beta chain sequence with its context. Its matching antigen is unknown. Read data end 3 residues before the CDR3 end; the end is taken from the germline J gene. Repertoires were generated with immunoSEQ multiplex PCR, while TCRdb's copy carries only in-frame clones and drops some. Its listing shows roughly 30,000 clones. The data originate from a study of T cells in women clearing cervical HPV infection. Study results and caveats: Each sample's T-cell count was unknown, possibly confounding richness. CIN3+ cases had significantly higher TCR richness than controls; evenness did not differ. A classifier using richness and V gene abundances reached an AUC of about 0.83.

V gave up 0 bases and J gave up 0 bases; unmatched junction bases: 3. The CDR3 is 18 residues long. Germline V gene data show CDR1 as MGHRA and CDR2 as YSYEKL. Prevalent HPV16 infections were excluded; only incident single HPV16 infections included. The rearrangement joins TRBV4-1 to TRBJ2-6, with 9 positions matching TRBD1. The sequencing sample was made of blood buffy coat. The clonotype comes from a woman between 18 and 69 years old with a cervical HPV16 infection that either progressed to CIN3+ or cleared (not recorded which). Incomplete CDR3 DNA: TGCGCCAGCAGCCAAGATGGGACAGGGCCCTCTGGGGCCAACGTC. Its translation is CASSQDGTGPSGANV. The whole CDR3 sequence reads CASSQDGTGPSGANVLTF.